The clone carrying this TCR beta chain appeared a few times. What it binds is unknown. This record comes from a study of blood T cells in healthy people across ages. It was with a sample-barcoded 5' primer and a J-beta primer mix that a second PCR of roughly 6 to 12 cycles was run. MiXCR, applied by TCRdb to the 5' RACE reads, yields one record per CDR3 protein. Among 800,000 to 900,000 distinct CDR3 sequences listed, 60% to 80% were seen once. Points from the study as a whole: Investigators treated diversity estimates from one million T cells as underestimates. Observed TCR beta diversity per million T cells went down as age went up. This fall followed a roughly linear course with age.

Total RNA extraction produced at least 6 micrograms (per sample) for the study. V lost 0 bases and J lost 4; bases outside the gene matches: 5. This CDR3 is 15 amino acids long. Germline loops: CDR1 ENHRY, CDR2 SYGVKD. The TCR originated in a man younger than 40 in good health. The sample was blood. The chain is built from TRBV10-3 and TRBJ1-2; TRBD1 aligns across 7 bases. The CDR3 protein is CAISESRGLGYGYTF. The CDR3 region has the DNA TGTGCCATCAGTGAGTCAAGGGGGCTAGGCTATGGCTACACCTTC.